This T cell receptor (beta chain) was sequenced during a study of T cell responses to AZD1222 COVID-19 vaccine. With 3 bases clipped from V and 1 base from J, the junction kept 6 bases outside the gene matches. The CDR3 covers 15 residues. CDR1 and CDR2 from the germline V gene are DFQATT and SNEGSKA (reference sequence). Findings of the study overall: Mostly white British, mostly female donors; authors suggested clonal diversity may be underestimated. Repertoire sampling occurred only after the peak T cell response.

Turning to this clone: Antigen: not known.

Method: immunoSEQ multiplex PCR; TCRdb's copy keeps in-frame clones and lacks some. The profile covers around 99,000 clones, with about 89% appearing a single time and roughly 8% taken by the ten largest. The source was peripheral blood, collected 28 days after the second AZD1222 dose. The chain couples TRBV20-1 to TRBJ1-5, with 7 bases that match TRBD1. The sequence came from an adult who received the AZD1222 COVID-19 vaccine. The DNA for the CDR3 is TGCAGTGCTAGTGGCACCAGGGGGAGCAATCAGCCCCAGCATTTT. As protein: CSASGTRGSNQPQHF.